These 5 T cell receptor beta chains were sequenced from one sample in a study of T cell responses to AZD1222 COVID-19 vaccine. The data were produced by immunoSEQ multiplex PCR, yet TCRdb's version contains in-frame clones alone and is incomplete. Of more than 85,000 clones in the sample, around 93% were seen once. The sample consisted of peripheral blood, taken on day 0 of AZD1222 vaccination. These receptors were taken from an adult in good health.

The J gene is TRBJ1-1, the V gene TRBV5-1; D not resolved. From germline, CDR1 is SGHRS and CDR2 YFSETQ. The CDR3 consists of 15 residues. Trimming left V 0 bases short and J 3 bases short, with 12 bases between. CDR3 sequence reads: CASSLAGRIDTEAFF. The DNA of the CDR3 is TGCGCCAGCAGCTTGGCCGGTCGGATAGACACTGAAGCTTTCTTT.

This clone was found a few times. The V and J genes are TRBV4-1 and TRBJ2-2; 7 bases are a match to TRBD1. Germline V lookup: CDR1 MGHRA, CDR2 YSYEKL. The CDR3 is 17 amino acids. The ends lost 0 bases at V and 9 bases at J; junction bases unmatched: 13. CDR3: CASSQEPGQRRPRELFF. DNA of the CDR3: TGCGCCAGCAGCCAAGAGCCGGGACAGAGACGACCGAGGGAGCTGTTTTTT.

The chain employs TRBV15 and TRBJ1-5; D is unresolved. This CDR3 spans 17 amino acids. Between the trimmed V and J ends, which lost 0 bases and 1 base, there was a span of 13 bases. Per the germline V gene, CDR1 is LNHNV and CDR2 is YYDKDF (reference sequence). The CDR3 nucleotides are TGTGCCACCAGCAGAGATCGATCGGTAACAAGCAATCAGCCCCAGCATTTT. Amino acid sequence: CATSRDRSVTSNQPQHF.

The chain joins TRBV14 to TRBJ2-3; the D is unclear. V gave up 3 bases and J gave up 4 bases, with 2 bases separating them. The CDR3 contains 11 residues. CDR1 is SGHDN, CDR2 FVKESK, per germline. The CDR3 reads CASSHSDTQYF. The CDR3 nucleotides read TGTGCCAGCAGCCACTCAGATACGCAGTATTTT.

The chain has TRBV6-4 and TRBJ2-2; D possibly uses TRBD1 or TRBD2 (5 bases each). Germline CDR1 reads MRHNA; CDR2 reads SNTAGT. V was trimmed by 6 bases and J by 0 bases, leaving 14 bases between them. The CDR3 totals 16 residues. The CDR3 bases are TGTGCCAGCAGCCACAACGGGGCGCCGAACACCGGGGAGCTGTTTTTT. Protein sequence: CASSHNGAPNTGELFF.